This TCR beta chain comes out of a study of blood T cell repertoires in COVID-19. Sequencing used immunoSEQ multiplex PCR; TCRdb keeps in-frame clones, though not all of them. The sample has under 300,000 clones; 80% to 85% are singletons. Germline loops: CDR1 KGHSH, CDR2 LQKENI. The CDR3 covers 13 residues. Trimming removed 2 bases from V and 3 bases from J, with 5 bases in between. The chain carries TRBV18 and TRBJ1-5; the D is unclear. Sequences were obtained from peripheral blood. The sequence was collected from a woman between 35 and 50 years old who had recovered from COVID-19. CDR3: CASSPAYNQPQHF. As DNA, the CDR3 is TGTGCCAGCTCACCAGCGTACAATCAGCCCCAGCATTTT.